The 27 T cell receptor beta chains below all came from one sample that was sequenced in a study of T cell repertoires in cytomegalovirus infection. These TCRs' antigens remain unknown. MiXCR, applied by TCRdb to the reads, yields one record per CDR3 protein. The table records some 480,000 distinct CDR3 sequences, around a third of them present only once. The sample was cultured PBMCs, taken from culture after CMV antigen stimulation. Source of these receptors: a human donor in good health (CMV status not recorded). Some clones in this sample may be carry-over from other donors' samples.

This chain links TRBV10-3 with TRBJ2-5; 8 bases are a match to TRBD2. Germline CDR1 and CDR2: ENHRY and SYGVKD. The CDR3 has 15 amino acids. The V gene end was trimmed by 8 bases and the J gene end by 1 base; junction bases not matched to a gene: 9. The CDR3 nucleotides are TGTGCCATCGGTCAGCTAGCGGGCATCCAAGAGACCCAGTACTTC. It yields the protein CAIGQLAGIQETQYF.

This chain uses TRBV6-2 or TRBV6-3 with TRBJ2-1, with D uncertain. The germline V and J ends were trimmed by 6 bases and 6 bases, with 9 bases remaining between them. The germline V gene has CDR1 MNHEY and CDR2 SVGEGT. This CDR3 comprises 12 residues. The CDR3 DNA is TGTGCCAGCAGCCCCGGACCCAATGAGCAGTTCTTC. Its protein product is CASSPGPNEQFF.

This clonotype was seen more than once but under ten times. V gene TRBV14 combines with J gene TRBJ2-3; TRBD2 matches at 14 bases. Per the germline V gene, CDR1 is SGHDN and CDR2 is FVKESK. The CDR3 length is 18 residues. Trimming cost V 3 bases and J 5 bases; bases outside gene matches: 10. The CDR3: CASSQPPGLAGVGDTQYF. The DNA for the CDR3 is TGTGCCAGCAGCCAGCCCCCGGGACTAGCGGGAGTGGGAGATACGCAGTATTTT.

This clonotype was detected a few times. CDR3 DNA: TGTGCCAGCAGGAGGGACAGTAAGAACTATGGCTACACCTTC. Translation: CASRRDSKNYGYTF. V gene TRBV27 combines with J gene TRBJ1-2; 7 bases fit TRBD1. The V and J ends lost 6 bases and 2 bases, in that order; junction bases with no gene match: 6. The CDR3 is 14 amino acids. The germline CDR1 and CDR2 sequences are MNHEY and SMNVEV (reference sequence).

The chain is built from TRBV7-8 and TRBJ2-1; 8 positions match TRBD2. V lost 10 bases, J lost 2 bases, and 13 bases stayed unmatched. This CDR3 comprises 16 residues. The germline gives CDR1 SGHVS, CDR2 FQNEAQ. Here the CDR3 DNA reads TGTGCCACCAATCCTGGTACTAGCGGCACCTACAATGAGCAGTTCTTC. Residues: CATNPGTSGTYNEQFF.

This clonotype was seen ten or more times. The V and J genes are TRBV7-2 and TRBJ2-1, with D hard to call. The ends were cut back, 0 bases at V and 7 bases at J, with 19 bases in the middle. The CDR3 runs to 17 residues. Germline CDR1 reads SGHTA; CDR2 reads FQGNSA. The CDR3 sequence: CASSLAPPTHLLNEQFF. The CDR3 DNA follows: TGTGCCAGCAGCTTAGCCCCACCTACCCACCTACTAAATGAGCAGTTCTTC.

The chain recombines TRBV11-2 with TRBJ2-7, with D possibly being TRBD2 (5 bases). CDR1 SGHAT and CDR2 FQNNGV come from the germline V gene. V dropped 0 bases and J dropped 5 bases, with 14 bases sitting between them. The CDR3 totals 15 residues. The CDR3 sequence: CASSLDPGVRNEQYF. DNA for the CDR3: TGTGCCAGCAGCTTAGATCCCGGGGTCCGAAACGAGCAGTACTTC. The entire variable domain, with the rest obtained from reference TRBV11-2 and TRBJ2-7, is as follows: EAGVAQSPRYKIIEKRQSVAFWCNPISGHATLYWYQQILGQGPKLLIQFQNNGVVDDSQLPKDRFSAERLKGVDSTLKIQPAKLEDSAVYLCASSLDPGVRNEQYFGPGTRLTVT.

This clonotype has more than one count but fewer than ten. This chain uses TRBV29-1 with TRBJ1-1; D is possibly TRBD1 (5 bases). Germline loops: CDR1 SQVTM, CDR2 ANQGSEA. The CDR3 sequence is 13 residues long. V was cut by 6 bases and J by 0 bases, with 11 bases left in between. CDR3 sequence: CSVLGRVNTEAFF. The CDR3 nucleotides are TGCAGCGTGCTGGGCAGGGTGAACACTGAAGCTTTCTTT.

This clonotype was detected a few times. The chain has TRBV6-2 or TRBV6-3 and TRBJ2-5, with TRBD1 identical over 9 bases. CDR1 and CDR2 (germline): MNHEY, SVGEGT. V was clipped by 6 bases and J by 1 base; unmatched bases: 6. The CDR3 totals 15 residues. The CDR3 loop is CASSHRQGVQETQYF. For the CDR3, the DNA is TGTGCCAGCAGCCATCGACAGGGGGTCCAAGAGACCCAGTACTTC.

The V call is TRBV24-1, the J call TRBJ2-1; D may be TRBD1 (6 bases). The CDR3 is made up of 15 amino acids. V lost 4 bases, J lost 7 bases, and 16 bases lay in between. CDR1 and CDR2 (germline): KGHDR, SFDVKD. DNA for the CDR3: TGTGCCACCAGTGACTCTACAGGGCCCTTGAATGAGCAGTTCTTC. As protein: CATSDSTGPLNEQFF.

The table lists this clonotype with many counts. The rearrangement links TRBV7-8 to TRBJ2-5; perhaps TRBD2 as D (6 bases). The CDR3 length is 15 residues. The germline V gene has CDR1 SGHVS and CDR2 FQNEAQ. V was cut by 5 bases and J by 5 bases, with 18 bases left in between. The CDR3 protein is CASSLRGLHGETQYF. The DNA of the CDR3 is TGTGCCAGCAGCCTCCGGGGGTTGCATGGGGAGACCCAGTACTTC.

The J gene is TRBJ1-1, the V gene TRBV11-2; D is unclear. The CDR3 covers 13 residues. V lost 2 bases, J lost 10 bases, and 14 bases lay in between. Germline assignment: CDR1 SGHAT and CDR2 FQNNGV. DNA for the CDR3: TGTGCCAGCAGCTTAACCTGGCGGGAGGCAGCTTTCTTT. This gives the protein CASSLTWREAAFF.

The chain has TRBV7-2 and TRBJ2-1; 7 bases align to TRBD1. Germline CDR1 and CDR2: SGHTA and FQGNSA. The CDR3 runs 14 residues. V shed 5 bases and J 10 bases; nucleotides not matched to a gene: 11. CDR3 loop: CASSNGMLTGEQFF. The CDR3 bases are TGTGCCAGCAGCAACGGTATGCTGACAGGGGAGCAGTTCTTC.

The chain carries TRBV2 and TRBJ1-1; 7 bases map to TRBD1. The CDR3 totals 14 residues. Germline V CDR1 and CDR2: SNHLY, FYNNEI. Unmatched junction bases numbered 5, after V lost 6 bases and J lost 1 base. The CDR3 here is CASRERQGNTEAFF. Written as DNA, the CDR3 is TGTGCCAGCAGAGAGAGACAGGGGAACACTGAAGCTTTCTTT.

The chain recombines TRBV29-1 with TRBJ1-3; D is possibly TRBD1 (5 bases). The CDR3 runs to 15 residues. Trimming took 7 bases from V and 0 from J, leaving 16 bases between them. Per the germline V gene, CDR1 is SQVTM and CDR2 is ANQGSEA. CDR3: CSGRIQDRSGNTIYF. For the CDR3, the DNA is TGCAGCGGCCGAATACAGGATCGCTCTGGAAACACCATATATTTT.

Many counts were recorded for this clonotype. V usage is TRBV6-5 and J usage is TRBJ1-3; 10 positions agree with TRBD1. The CDR3 sequence is 15 residues long. CDR1 and CDR2 from the germline V gene are MNHEY and SVGAGI. The ends lost 7 bases at V and 4 bases at J; junction bases unmatched: 7. The CDR3 nucleotides are TGTGCCAGCACCCGGACAGGGGGATCGGGAAACACCATATATTTT. Residues: CASTRTGGSGNTIYF.

This chain links TRBV7-2 with TRBJ1-2; 9 nucleotides match TRBD1. CDR3 length equals 15 residues. The J segment lost 7 bases and the V segment lost 1 base, leaving 7 bases of the junction unmatched. Germline-derived CDR1 and CDR2 are SGHTA and FQGNSA. CDR3 sequence (DNA): TGTGCCAGCAGCTTAGGCCTGGGACAGGGAAGTGGCTACACCTTC. It encodes CASSLGLGQGSGYTF.

This chain joins TRBV7-2 and TRBJ2-7, with TRBD2 matching over 8 bases. CDR3 length equals 15 residues. Germline V gives CDR1 SGHTA, CDR2 FQGNSA. V lost 0 bases and J lost 4; bases outside the gene matches: 5. DNA of the CDR3: TGTGCCAGCAGCTTAGCTTCGGGAGGGATTTACGAGCAGTACTTC. It translates to CASSLASGGIYEQYF.

The genes are TRBV12-3 or TRBV12-4 and TRBJ1-1, with D tentatively TRBD1 (6 bases). The CDR3 contains 16 residues. Trimming shortened V by 5 bases and J by 0 bases, and 16 bases separated the two germline ends. The CDR3 spells CASSQRQDYMNTEAFF. The CDR3 DNA sequence: TGTGCCAGCAGTCAAAGACAGGACTATATGAACACTGAAGCTTTCTTT.

The chain joins TRBV7-9 to TRBJ2-1; D possibly corresponds to TRBD2 (5 bases). V lost 7 bases to trimming and J lost 7 bases, with 11 bases between them. The germline gives CDR1 SEHNR, CDR2 FQNEAQ (reference sequence). The CDR3 is 12 amino acids. The CDR3 loop is CASIETGNEQFF. CDR3 bases: TGTGCCAGCATTGAAACGGGAAATGAGCAGTTCTTC.

This chain connects TRBV15 to TRBJ2-1; 10 bases are a match to TRBD2. Germline-derived CDR1 and CDR2 are LNHNV and YYDKDF (reference sequence). With V trimmed by 5 bases and J by 6 bases, 7 bases remained unmatched. The CDR3 spans 15 residues. Here the CDR3 reads CATSAFGLAANEQFF. The DNA for the CDR3 is TGTGCCACCAGCGCTTTTGGACTAGCGGCCAATGAGCAGTTCTTC.

The CDR3 is CASSYFSFGGGETQYF. The CDR3 DNA follows: TGTGCCAGCAGTTACTTTTCGTTTGGGGGGGGAGAGACCCAGTACTTC. The chain uses TRBV6-8 and TRBJ2-5; 7 bases are a match to TRBD2. In germline, CDR1 is MNHGY, CDR2 SAAAGT. Germline trimming cut 1 base from V and 4 bases from J; bases unmatched to any gene: 9. CDR3 size: 16 residues.

The chain links TRBV7-3 to TRBJ1-2, with a tentative D call TRBD1 (6 bases). The CDR3 runs 17 residues. Trimming removed 1 base at V and 7 bases at J, with 22 bases between. The V gene's germline CDR1 is SGHTA and CDR2 FQGTGA. The CDR3 DNA follows: TGTGCCAGCAGCTTAAGGGGGGCAGACCGTACTCCCTCTGGCTACACCTTC. Amino acids: CASSLRGADRTPSGYTF. Combining the CDR3 with reference TRBV7-3 and TRBJ1-2 gives the whole variable domain GAGVSQTPSNKVTEKGKYVELRCDPISGHTALYWYRQSLGQGPEFLIYFQGTGAADDSGLPNDRFFAVRPEGSVSTLKIQRTERGDSAVYLCASSLRGADRTPSGYTFGSGTRLTVV.

The gene calls are TRBV27 and TRBJ2-3; 10 bases agree with TRBD1. The ends lost 6 bases at V and 7 bases at J; junction bases unmatched: 13. CDR1 MNHEY and CDR2 SMNVEV come from the germline V gene (reference sequence). The CDR3 sequence is 16 residues long. The DNA of the CDR3 is TGTGCCAGCAGGCGGTACGGGACAGGGGTGATGTATACGCAGTATTTT. Its translation is CASRRYGTGVMYTQYF.

Ten or more counts support this clonotype. The chain has TRBV7-2 and TRBJ1-6; a weak D match, TRBD1 (6 bases). Germline loops: CDR1 SGHTA, CDR2 FQGNSA. The germline V and J ends were trimmed by 6 bases and 3 bases, with 21 bases remaining between them. CDR3 length: 18 amino acids. The CDR3, as DNA: TGTGCCAGCAGGTTGGCAGGGGCCGCCCTTAGCTATAATTCACCCCTCCACTTT. Translating gives CASRLAGAALSYNSPLHF.

The chain combines TRBV12-3 or TRBV12-4 with TRBJ2-1; D not certain. This CDR3 is built from 11 residues. Trimming left V 9 bases short and J 9 bases short, with 12 bases between. The CDR3 region is CASSAGREQFF. In DNA form, the CDR3 reads TGTGCCAGTTCCGCCGGGCGTGAGCAGTTCTTC.

This clonotype appeared a few times. V gene TRBV12-3 or TRBV12-4 combines with J gene TRBJ2-1; 11 bases fit TRBD2. CDR3 length: 15 amino acids. The V segment lost 3 bases and the J segment 8 bases; nucleotides outside the gene matches: 6. CDR3 in amino acids: CASSFLLAGGDEQFF. In DNA, the CDR3 is TGTGCCAGCAGTTTTTTGCTAGCGGGAGGAGATGAGCAGTTCTTC.